Listed below are T cell receptor beta chains from one sample, sequenced in a study of T cell repertoires in ileal Crohn's disease. The protocol was immunoSEQ multiplex PCR, while the TCRdb copy is restricted to in-frame clones and leaves out a portion. The data hold approximately 15,000 clones, with roughly 70% observed a single time. Specimen: ileal tissue. The receptors were gathered from an adult with Crohn's disease. The CDR3 runs from the conserved cysteine through the conserved F or W. D genes are given only for firm matches. For some rows the clone size is stated as once, few or many, or as a class when expanded; others skip it.

d_call: TRBD2
clone_size: few
v_call: TRBV19
j_call: TRBJ2-5
cdr3_aa: CASSMGLAGGQETQYF
cdr3_nt: TGTGCCAGTAGTATGGGTCTAGCGGGGGGGCAAGAGACCCAGTACTTC

d_call: TRBD1
clone_size: -
v_call: TRBV6-4
j_call: TRBJ2-1
cdr3_aa: CASSLTGQPDNEQFF
cdr3_nt: TGTGCCAGCAGCCTGACAGGGCAACCTGACAATGAGCAGTTCTTC

d_call: -
clone_size: -
v_call: TRBV6-4
j_call: TRBJ2-3
cdr3_aa: CASSDLAGASTDTQYF
cdr3_nt: TGTGCCAGCAGTGACCTTGCAGGGGCTAGCACAGATACGCAGTATTTT

d_call: -
clone_size: -
v_call: TRBV30
j_call: TRBJ1-1
cdr3_aa: CAWSEEINTEAFF
cdr3_nt: TGTGCCTGGAGTGAGGAGATTAACACTGAAGCTTTCTTT

d_call: -
clone_size: -
v_call: TRBV10-3
j_call: TRBJ1-1
cdr3_aa: CAISNLQVNTEAFF
cdr3_nt: TGTGCCATCAGCAACCTCCAGGTGAACACTGAAGCTTTCTTT

d_call: TRBD1
clone_size: -
v_call: TRBV5-1
j_call: TRBJ1-3
cdr3_aa: CASSPAGQGFSGNTIYF
cdr3_nt: TGCGCCAGCAGCCCTGCGGGACAGGGCTTCTCTGGAAACACCATATATTTT

d_call: -
clone_size: -
v_call: TRBV27
j_call: TRBJ2-7
cdr3_aa: CASSLGRTYEQYF
cdr3_nt: TGTGCCAGCAGTTTAGGCAGGACCTACGAGCAGTACTTC

d_call: -
clone_size: -
v_call: TRBV5-1
j_call: TRBJ2-5
cdr3_aa: CASSYGGGETQYF
cdr3_nt: TGCGCCAGCAGCTACGGGGGTGGAGAGACCCAGTACTTC

d_call: -
clone_size: -
v_call: TRBV27
j_call: TRBJ1-2
cdr3_aa: CASSAQGLGYTF
cdr3_nt: TGTGCCAGCAGTGCACAGGGTCTAGGCTACACCTTC

d_call: -
clone_size: once
v_call: TRBV29-1
j_call: TRBJ2-5
cdr3_aa: CSVEWAGMAETQYF
cdr3_nt: TGCAGCGTGGAGTGGGCGGGGATGGCAGAGACCCAGTACTTC

d_call: -
clone_size: -
v_call: TRBV30
j_call: TRBJ1-6
cdr3_aa: CALQPGDLNSPLHF
cdr3_nt: TGTGCCTTGCAGCCAGGGGACCTCAATTCACCCCTCCACTTT

d_call: TRBD2
clone_size: once
v_call: TRBV5-6
j_call: TRBJ2-3
cdr3_aa: CASSDLGSGGDTQYF
cdr3_nt: TGTGCCAGCAGCGACCTTGGTAGCGGGGGAGATACGCAGTATTTT

d_call: -
clone_size: once
v_call: TRBV5-1
j_call: TRBJ1-1
cdr3_aa: CASSWGGTEAFF
cdr3_nt: TGCGCCAGCAGCTGGGGGGGCACTGAAGCTTTCTTT

d_call: -
clone_size: -
v_call: TRBV30
j_call: TRBJ2-3
cdr3_aa: CAWMGKSTDTQYF
cdr3_nt: TGTGCCTGGATGGGCAAGAGCACAGATACGCAGTATTTT

d_call: TRBD2
clone_size: -
v_call: TRBV6-4
j_call: TRBJ2-3
cdr3_aa: CASSQLAGSTDTQYF
cdr3_nt: TGTGCCAGCAGCCAACTAGCGGGATCCACAGATACGCAGTATTTT

d_call: TRBD2
clone_size: -
v_call: TRBV5-4
j_call: TRBJ2-3
cdr3_aa: CASSLPGLVGSDTQYF
cdr3_nt: TGTGCCAGCAGCTTACCGGGACTAGTCGGATCAGATACGCAGTATTTT

d_call: TRBD2
clone_size: -
v_call: TRBV4-1
j_call: TRBJ2-5
cdr3_aa: CASSRGGQYQETQYF
cdr3_nt: TGCGCCAGCAGCCGCGGGGGGCAGTACCAAGAGACCCAGTACTTC

d_call: -
clone_size: -
v_call: TRBV12-5
j_call: TRBJ2-7
cdr3_aa: CASGREYEQYF
cdr3_nt: TGTGCTAGTGGTAGGGAGTACGAGCAGTACTTC

d_call: TRBD2
clone_size: -
v_call: TRBV7-9
j_call: TRBJ2-1
cdr3_aa: CASSLASREGQFF
cdr3_nt: TGTGCCAGCAGCTTAGCATCTCGGGAGGGGCAGTTCTTC

d_call: -
clone_size: medium-sized
v_call: TRBV4-1
j_call: TRBJ2-1
cdr3_aa: CASSQGLFGGDEQFF
cdr3_nt: TGCGCCAGCAGCCAGGGACTGTTCGGGGGAGATGAGCAGTTCTTC

d_call: -
clone_size: -
v_call: TRBV7-8
j_call: TRBJ2-7
cdr3_aa: CASSPGGRGVSYEQYF
cdr3_nt: TGTGCCAGCAGCCCCGGGGGCAGGGGGGTAAGCTACGAGCAGTACTTC

d_call: -
clone_size: -
v_call: TRBV2
j_call: TRBJ1-5
cdr3_aa: CASLGDGRVGNQPQHF
cdr3_nt: TGTGCCAGCCTAGGAGACGGTCGAGTGGGCAATCAGCCCCAGCATTTT

d_call: -
clone_size: once
v_call: TRBV18
j_call: TRBJ1-5
cdr3_aa: CASSPEINQPQHF
cdr3_nt: TGTGCCAGCTCACCAGAGATTAATCAGCCCCAGCATTTT